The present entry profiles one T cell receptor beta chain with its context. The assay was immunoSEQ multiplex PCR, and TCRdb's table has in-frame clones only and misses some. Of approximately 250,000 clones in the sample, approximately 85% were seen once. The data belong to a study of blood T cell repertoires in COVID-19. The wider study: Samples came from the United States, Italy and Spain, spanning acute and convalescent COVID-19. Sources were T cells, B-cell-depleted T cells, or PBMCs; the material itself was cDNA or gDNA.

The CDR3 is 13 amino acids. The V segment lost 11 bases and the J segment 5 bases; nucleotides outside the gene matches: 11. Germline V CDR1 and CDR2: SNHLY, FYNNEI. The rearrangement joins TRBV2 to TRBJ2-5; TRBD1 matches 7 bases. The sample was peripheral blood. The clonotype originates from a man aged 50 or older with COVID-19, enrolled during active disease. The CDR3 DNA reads TGTGCCGGGCGACAGGGATTGGTGGAGACCCAGTACTTC. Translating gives CAGRQGLVETQYF. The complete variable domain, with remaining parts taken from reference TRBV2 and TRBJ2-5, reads EPEVTQTPSHQVTQMGQEVILRCVPISNHLYFYWYRQILGQKVEFLVSFYNNEISEKSEIFDDQFSVERPDGSNFTLKIRSTKLEDSAMYFCAGRQGLVETQYFGPGTRLLVL.